Presented here are 3 T cell receptor beta chains from one specimen sequenced in a study of T cells after yellow fever vaccination. One entry per CDR3 protein results from TCRdb running MiXCR on the 5' RACE reads. The data contain around 30,000 distinct CDR3 sequences, about 4.7% of them singletons. Sample: CD8+ T cells sorted from PBMCs, taken 10 days after the yellow fever booster vaccination. The receptors were sampled from a young man who received the YFV17D yellow fever vaccine.

CDR3 sequence (DNA): TGTGCCAGCAGCAACCGGGACAGGGGCTTCACCGGGGAGCTGTTTTTT. Protein product: CASSNRDRGFTGELFF. This rearrangement joins TRBV21-1 to TRBJ2-2; the DNA was not compared with TRBD1, the D call given in the table. TRBV21-1 has pseudogene status. The CDR3 is made up of 16 amino acids.

This clonotype was recorded many times. The gene calls are TRBV27 and TRBJ2-1; D gene uncertain. Germline assignment: CDR1 MNHEY and CDR2 SMNVEV (reference sequence). With 0 bases removed from V and 3 bases from J, the gap between germline ends came to 9 bases. The CDR3 runs 15 residues. The CDR3 nucleotides are TGTGCCAGCAGTTTATCGATTCCCGGCTACAATGAGCAGTTCTTC. Translation: CASSLSIPGYNEQFF.

This clonotype was counted only a few times. As DNA, the CDR3 is TGCAGTGCTCGAAGGGACAGGGACGGCACTGAAGCTTTCTTT. It is translated as CSARRDRDGTEAFF. The chain couples TRBV20-1 to TRBJ1-1; 9 bases fit TRBD1. The CDR3 is 14 residues long. Germline-derived CDR1 and CDR2 are DFQATT and SNEGSKA (reference sequence). With V trimmed by 5 bases and J by 4 bases, 8 bases remained unmatched.